This T cell receptor (beta chain) was sequenced in a study of blood T cell repertoires in COVID-19. Study as a whole: Collection of acute and convalescent COVID-19 samples took place in the United States, Italy and Spain.

CDR3 size: 13 residues. The V end was cut by 3 bases, the J end by 5 bases, with 10 bases between. Per germline, CDR1 SGHTA and CDR2 FQGTGA. In the authors' methods: By means of reference gene primer amplification, nucleated cell counts were estimated. Repertoires were generated with immunoSEQ multiplex PCR, while TCRdb's copy carries only in-frame clones and drops some. For V, J and clone size, that table is used; D and trimming come from the DNA. The sample contains over 200,000 clones, about 90% of which appear only once. Residents of about two dozen US areas, aged roughly 18 to 89 years, made up the participants. Within the 2 weeks before study entry, each person in the exposed group met a COVID-19 case.

The TCR sequence derives from a woman in her 30s who had been exposed to COVID-19. The rearrangement links TRBV7-3 to TRBJ1-1; D gene ambiguous. Sequenced input: PBMCs or T cells enriched from blood (not recorded which). CDR3 DNA: TGTGCCAGCAGCTTGCAGCACGGGACTGAAGCTTTCTTT. Amino acid sequence: CASSLQHGTEAFF.